This note documents a single T cell receptor beta chain sequence. Its specificity is unknown. PCR amplification relied on 60 Vbeta primers (plus 13 Jbeta primers). Generated by immunoSEQ multiplex PCR, the TCRdb table keeps only in-frame clones and is missing some. This sample has about 240,000 clones, with over 70% found just once. The data were obtained in a study of cytomegalovirus exposure and HLA in healthy donors. In the study overall: An earlier analysis found some 100 million unique TCR beta sequences from about 190 million T cells.

Study results and caveats: Compared with the approximately 670-donor mean, an Asian-associated ancestry cluster reportedly had fewer N-insertions, according to a later analysis.

Donors counted as nominally healthy when sampled, yet unrecorded immune exposures were likely. Between the trimmed V and J ends, which lost 3 bases and 1 base, there was a span of 12 bases. Germline loops: CDR1 SGHVS, CDR2 FQNEAQ. This CDR3 is 15 amino acids long. This receptor was taken from a woman in her sixties in good health and CMV-seropositive. Sequencing was performed on PBMCs. This chain joins TRBV7-8 and TRBJ2-5; tentatively, D is TRBD2 (6 bases). In DNA, the CDR3 is TGTGCCAGCAGCTTGTCCGGGACTGGCCAAGAGACCCAGTACTTC. It specifies CASSLSGTGQETQYF. Full variable domain (missing parts from reference TRBV7-8 and TRBJ2-5): GAGVSQSPRYKVAKRGQDVALRCDPISGHVSLFWYQQALGQGPEFLTYFQNEAQLDKSGLPSDRFFAERPEGSVSTLKIQRTQQEDSAVYLCASSLSGTGQETQYFGPGTRLLVL.